The following is a TCR beta chain sequence with its context. This CDR3 is 13 amino acids long. From germline, CDR1 is SGHVS and CDR2 FNYEAQ. Losses at the gene ends were 5 bases for V and 6 bases for J; bases not matched to a gene: 4. The data stem from a study of CD8+CD57+ T cells in acquired aplastic anemia. TCR beta VDJ combinations and CDR3 sequences were profiled from genomic DNA. One entry per CDR3 protein results from TCRdb running MiXCR on the reads. The sample yields more than 250,000 distinct CDR3 sequences, 55% to 60% seen once. The genes are TRBV7-6 and TRBJ2-1; 7 nucleotides match TRBD2. The specimen was sorted CD4+, CD8+, or CD8+CD57+ T cells (not recorded which) from PBMCs. The origin of this receptor is a human donor with severe aplastic anemia or a healthy control (not recorded which). The CDR3 DNA follows: TGTGCCAGCAGCCGGGGGAGGGGCAATGAGCAGTTCTTC. Translation: CASSRGRGNEQFF.